Shown below are 24 T cell receptor beta chains from a single sample sequenced in a study of T cell changes during pregnancy in multiple sclerosis. Data came from immunoSEQ multiplex PCR; TCRdb stores just in-frame clones and leaves some out. The sample holds about 71,000 clones, 91% seen once. The sequenced sample was CD8+ T cells from peripheral blood mononuclear cells, obtained before pregnancy. The receptors come from a female donor with multiple sclerosis, enrolled in a pregnancy study.

This clone has just one count. V is TRBV27 and J is TRBJ2-5; a weak D match, TRBD2 (5 bases). Deletions cut 4 bases from V and 5 bases from J, with 14 bases between. Germline V gene sequence: CDR1 MNHEY, CDR2 SMNVEV (reference sequence). This CDR3 contains 14 residues. This CDR3 is CASSYGEGTETQYF. As DNA, the CDR3 is TGTGCCAGCAGTTATGGCGAGGGCACTGAGACCCAGTACTTC.

V gene TRBV13 combines with J gene TRBJ2-5, with 7 positions matching TRBD2. The CDR3 is 14 amino acids. Trimming at V came to 3 bases and at J to 2 bases, leaving 3 bases not matched to a gene. In germline, CDR1 is PRHDT, CDR2 FYEKMQ (reference sequence). The CDR3 DNA follows: TGTGCCAGCAGCTTCTCCGGGGGGCAAGAGACCCAGTACTTC. Translation: CASSFSGGQETQYF.

The chain combines TRBV11-2 with TRBJ2-5; 10 bases are a match to TRBD2. Germline CDR1 reads SGHAT; CDR2 reads FQNNGV. The CDR3 spans 17 residues. Trimming took 0 bases from V and 7 from J; bases not matched to a gene: 11. This CDR3 reads CASSLEASGGPFGTQYF. Here the CDR3 DNA reads TGTGCCAGCAGCTTAGAGGCTAGCGGGGGACCTTTTGGGACCCAGTACTTC. Based on the CDR3 plus reference TRBV11-2 and TRBJ2-5, the full variable domain is EAGVAQSPRYKIIEKRQSVAFWCNPISGHATLYWYQQILGQGPKLLIQFQNNGVVDDSQLPKDRFSAERLKGVDSTLKIQPAKLEDSAVYLCASSLEASGGPFGTQYFGPGTRLLVL.

This chain uses TRBV2 with TRBJ2-3, with 9 positions matching TRBD2. Germline lookup yields CDR1 SNHLY and CDR2 FYNNEI. The CDR3 sequence is 16 residues long. Trimming at V came to 6 bases and at J to 5 bases, leaving 12 bases not matched to a gene. CDR3 in amino acids: CASSREGGGAIDTQYF. For the CDR3, the DNA is TGTGCCAGCAGCCGGGAAGGCGGGGGGGCAATAGATACGCAGTATTTT. The whole variable domain, filled in from reference TRBV2 and TRBJ2-3, reads EPEVTQTPSHQVTQMGQEVILRCVPISNHLYFYWYRQILGQKVEFLVSFYNNEISEKSEIFDDQFSVERPDGSNFTLKIRSTKLEDSAMYFCASSREGGGAIDTQYFGPGTRLTVL.

V and J are TRBV28 and TRBJ2-7, with a weak D call TRBD1 (6 bases). Germline CDR1 is MDHEN and CDR2 is SYDVKM. This CDR3 is 12 amino acids long. V was clipped by 8 bases and J by 3 bases, with 11 bases between them. DNA of the CDR3: TGTGCCAGCGGTCCAGGGGACTACGAGCAGTACTTC. Protein sequence: CASGPGDYEQYF.

The chain couples TRBV7-9 to TRBJ1-4, with D possibly TRBD1 on 6 matching bases. This CDR3 comprises 14 residues. V lost 2 bases, J lost 7 bases, and 11 bases lay in between. Germline CDR1 reads SEHNR; CDR2 reads FQNEAQ (reference sequence). The CDR3 loop is CASSLSGQSEKLFF. As DNA, the CDR3 is TGTGCCAGCAGCTTAAGTGGACAGAGTGAAAAACTGTTTTTT.

The rearrangement uses TRBV4-1 and TRBJ1-1, with TRBD1 as a possible D gene (5 bases). CDR3 length: 14 residues. CDR1 is MGHRA, CDR2 YSYEKL, per germline. Trimming removed 5 bases from V and 3 bases from J, with 13 bases in between. The CDR3 DNA follows: TGCGCCAGCAGCTTCGCCACAGGCGACACTGAAGCTTTCTTT. Translation: CASSFATGDTEAFF.

The V and J genes are TRBV7-3 and TRBJ2-2, with 9 nucleotides matching TRBD2. Germline trimming cut 5 bases from V and 7 bases from J; bases unmatched to any gene: 8. Germline V gene lookup returns CDR1 SGHTA and CDR2 FQGTGA. The CDR3 sequence is 15 residues long. CDR3 region: CASSPAGGPDGELFF. The CDR3 DNA reads TGTGCCAGCAGCCCGGCGGGGGGGCCAGACGGGGAGCTGTTTTTT. Based on the CDR3 plus reference TRBV7-3 and TRBJ2-2, the full variable domain is GAGVSQTPSNKVTEKGKYVELRCDPISGHTALYWYRQSLGQGPEFLIYFQGTGAADDSGLPNDRFFAVRPEGSVSTLKIQRTERGDSAVYLCASSPAGGPDGELFFGEGSRLTVL.

The chain recombines TRBV2 with TRBJ2-5; 10 nucleotides match TRBD2. Germline loops: CDR1 SNHLY, CDR2 FYNNEI. V dropped 4 bases and J dropped 7; count of bases not matched to a gene: 3. This CDR3 is 13 amino acids long. CDR3: CASSGLAGVTQYF. CDR3 bases: TGTGCCAGCAGTGGGCTAGCGGGGGTGACCCAGTACTTC.

This clone was detected only a few times. This chain connects TRBV19 to TRBJ2-2; D is possibly TRBD2 (5 bases). Germline V CDR1 and CDR2: LNHDA, SQIVND (reference sequence). The CDR3 is made up of 14 amino acids. V lost 3 bases and J 7 bases, leaving 12 bases between the germline ends. The CDR3 DNA is TGTGCCAGTAGTATCGAGGAGGTTGGCGGGGAGCTGTTTTTT. It specifies CASSIEEVGGELFF. The variable domain in full, completed from reference TRBV19 and TRBJ2-2, reads DGGITQSPKYLFRKEGQNVTLSCEQNLNHDAMYWYRQDPGQGLRLIYYSQIVNDFQKGDIAEGYSVSREKKESFPLTVTSAQKNPTAFYLCASSIEEVGGELFFGEGSRLTVL.

The rearrangement joins TRBV9 to TRBJ2-7; D is possibly TRBD1 (6 bases). The CDR3 is 15 residues long. Germline CDR1 and CDR2: SGDLS and YYNGEE. Trimming removed 3 bases at V and 0 bases at J, with 13 bases between. For the CDR3, the DNA is TGTGCCAGCAGCGGGGGACACTCTTTCTCCTACGAGCAGTACTTC. Its translation: CASSGGHSFSYEQYF.

V usage is TRBV15 and J usage is TRBJ1-2; D gene unclear. The V and J ends lost 1 base and 1 base respectively, with 10 bases between them. Germline lookup yields CDR1 LNHNV and CDR2 YYDKDF (reference sequence). The CDR3 runs to 15 residues. This CDR3 is CATSRVGDINYGYTF. Here the CDR3 DNA reads TGTGCCACCAGCAGAGTCGGGGATATTAACTATGGCTACACCTTC.

The rearrangement links TRBV7-6 to TRBJ1-5; TRBD1 might be the D (5 bases). The CDR3 has 15 residues. Germline loops: CDR1 SGHVS, CDR2 FNYEAQ. Trimming stripped 5 bases from V and 3 bases from J, with 14 bases between. CDR3 sequence: CASSRAPGHNQPQHF. The CDR3 DNA follows: TGTGCCAGCAGCCGCGCCCCAGGACACAATCAGCCCCAGCATTTT.

V is TRBV2 and J is TRBJ2-1; 10 bases match TRBD2. Germline lookup yields CDR1 SNHLY and CDR2 FYNNEI. The length of the CDR3 is 16 residues. V trimming: 6 bases; J trimming: 5 bases; junction bases outside the gene matches: 10. The CDR3 coding sequence is TGTGCCAGCAGAAGCCTTGGACTAGCGGCTAACAATGAGCAGTTCTTC. Translation gives CASRSLGLAANNEQFF.

This clone showed up just once. This chain connects TRBV27 to TRBJ2-2; D is uncertain. V was pared by 6 bases and J by 5 bases, with 4 bases between. Germline CDR1 reads MNHEY; CDR2 reads SMNVEV (reference sequence). This CDR3 region has 11 residues. The CDR3 region has the DNA TGTGCCAGCAGCCAGACCGGGGAGCTGTTTTTT. It is translated as CASSQTGELFF.

The V and J genes are TRBV5-6 and TRBJ2-7; D is unclear. Deletions cut 2 bases from V and 1 base from J, with 10 bases between. This CDR3 has 14 residues. The V gene's germline CDR1 is SGHDT and CDR2 YYEEEE. The CDR3 coding sequence is TGTGCCAGCAGCTTTACAGATCCGTCCTACGAGCAGTACTTC. Protein sequence: CASSFTDPSYEQYF.

The rearrangement uses TRBV29-1 and TRBJ2-3; 7 nucleotides match TRBD2. Trimming took 4 bases from V and 0 from J; bases not matched to a gene: 4. The CDR3 loop spans 14 amino acids. CDR1 is SQVTM and CDR2 is ANQGSEA in the germline V gene. The CDR3 spells CSVVLASSTDTQYF. The CDR3 DNA is TGCAGCGTTGTACTAGCGAGTAGCACAGATACGCAGTATTTT.

The V and J genes are TRBV28 and TRBJ2-4, with 10 positions matching TRBD1. Germline CDR1 is MDHEN and CDR2 is SYDVKM. This CDR3 spans 17 amino acids. V trimming: 3 bases; J trimming: 0 bases; junction bases outside the gene matches: 5. CDR3 in amino acids: CASSLEGQGLAKNIQYF. The CDR3 nucleotides read TGTGCCAGCAGTTTGGAGGGACAGGGGCTAGCCAAAAACATTCAGTACTTC.

The rearrangement links TRBV4-2 to TRBJ1-5; D gene uncertain. The V and J ends lost 0 bases and 7 bases respectively, with 10 bases between them. CDR3 length: 14 residues. The germline V gene encodes CDR1 LGHNA and CDR2 YNFKEQ. The CDR3 nucleotides read TGTGCCAGCAGCCAAGAGAGTTCATACCAGCCCCAGCATTTT. Translated, it gives CASSQESSYQPQHF.

The chain carries TRBV5-1 and TRBJ2-3; D may be TRBD2 (6 bases). The V and J ends lost 4 bases and 0 bases respectively, with 12 bases between them. CDR1 and CDR2 from the germline V gene are SGHRS and YFSETQ. The CDR3 totals 15 residues. The CDR3 region is CASSGGTLSTDTQYF. In DNA, the CDR3 is TGCGCCAGCAGCGGGGGGACTCTAAGCACAGATACGCAGTATTTT.

The chain employs TRBV11-2 and TRBJ1-1; maybe TRBD1 (5 bases). Germline values: CDR1 SGHAT, CDR2 FQNNGV. V lost 1 base and J 8 bases, leaving 14 bases between the germline ends. The CDR3 contains 14 residues. Written as DNA, the CDR3 is TGTGCCAGCAGCTTAGGAACCGGGGACTACGAAGCTTTCTTT. Translated: CASSLGTGDYEAFF.

This clone showed up just once. This chain uses TRBV20-1 with TRBJ2-7, with no clear D. The CDR3 extends over 11 amino acids. V lost 6 bases and J 6 bases, leaving 12 bases between the germline ends. Looked up from germline, CDR1 is DFQATT and CDR2 is SNEGSKA (reference sequence). In DNA, the CDR3 is TGCAGTGCCCAATTGCTCGGCGAGCAGTACTTC. The encoded protein is CSAQLLGEQYF.

The chain has TRBV6-5 and TRBJ2-3, with a possible D match to TRBD2 (7 bases). CDR1 and CDR2 (germline): MNHEY, SVGAGI. The CDR3 is 15 residues long. V lost 5 bases and J lost 1, with 13 bases in between. CDR3 nucleotides: TGTGCCAGCAGTCCCTGGGGGGGCGGCACAGATACGCAGTATTTT. Its translation is CASSPWGGGTDTQYF.

A remark on this clone: The junction and the germline gene differ at one end; a read error may be behind it. J is TRBJ2-3 and V is TRBV11-1; D gene uncertain. The CDR3 loop spans 11 amino acids. CDR1 is SGHAT and CDR2 is FQDESV in the germline V gene (reference sequence). The CDR3 sequence: CASSRGADGEF. The CDR3 DNA is TGTGCCAGCAGCCGAGGCGCTGACGGAGAGTTT.